These T cell receptor beta chains were read from a single sample in a study of T cell repertoires in cytomegalovirus infection. TCRdb fed the reads into MiXCR, producing one record per CDR3 protein. The data contain about 740,000 distinct CDR3 sequences, roughly a third of them seen just once; the ten biggest clones take up around 2.8%. The material sequenced was PBMCs. All receptors derive from a human donor in good health (CMV status not recorded). Some clones in this sample may be carry-over from other donors' samples. The CDR3 runs from the conserved cysteine through the conserved F or W. D genes are given only for firm matches. Clone sizes are given selectively: once, few, many, or a class where the clone is expanded.

clone size: NA
V gene: TRBV7-6
J gene: TRBJ2-1
D gene: NA
CDR3 DNA: TGTTCCAGCAGCTTAGTCCTATCGCTAATTTTGGGGGGCAATGAGCAGTTCTTC
CDR3 protein: CSSSLVLSLILGGNEQFF

clone size: NA
V gene: TRBV14
J gene: TRBJ2-3
D gene: NA
CDR3 DNA: TGTGCCAGCAGCCAAAGCCGGCACCCCACAGATACGCAGTATTTC
CDR3 protein: CASSQSRHPTDTQYF

clone size: few
V gene: TRBV7-9
J gene: TRBJ2-5
D gene: NA
CDR3 DNA: TGTGCCAGCAGCTCCTCATTGGCCCAGTACTTC
CDR3 protein: CASSSSLAQYF

clone size: NA
V gene: TRBV11-2
J gene: TRBJ1-6
D gene: NA
CDR3 DNA: TGTGCCAGCAGCTACGGGGGGGGGTCACCCCTCCACTTT
CDR3 protein: CASSYGGGSPLHF

clone size: few
V gene: TRBV3-1
J gene: TRBJ1-2
D gene: NA
CDR3 DNA: TGTGCCAGCAGCCAAGAATCAGGTAATCTTGGCTACACCTTC
CDR3 protein: CASSQESGNLGYTF

clone size: NA
V gene: TRBV27
J gene: TRBJ1-6
D gene: TRBD1
CDR3 DNA: TGTGCCAGCAGTTCGGACAGGGGTGAATCCTATAATTCACCCCTCCACTTT
CDR3 protein: CASSSDRGESYNSPLHF

clone size: NA
V gene: TRBV3-1
J gene: TRBJ1-1
D gene: NA
CDR3 DNA: TGTGCCAGCAGCCAAGGACAGTATGAAGCTTTCTTT
CDR3 protein: CASSQGQYEAFF

clone size: few
V gene: TRBV12-3/TRBV12-4
J gene: TRBJ2-3
D gene: NA
CDR3 DNA: TGTGCCAGCAGTCCTCCGGGCCGCCAAGTTGATACGCAGTATTTT
CDR3 protein: CASSPPGRQVDTQYF

clone size: NA
V gene: TRBV7-2
J gene: TRBJ2-5
D gene: NA
CDR3 DNA: TGTGCCAGCAGCGTGGGACGGCCCCAAGAGACCCAGTACTTC
CDR3 protein: CASSVGRPQETQYF

clone size: many
V gene: TRBV7-2
J gene: TRBJ2-7
D gene: NA
CDR3 DNA: TGTGCCAGCCAGGCGGCACCCTACGAGCAGTACTTC
CDR3 protein: CASQAAPYEQYF

clone size: NA
V gene: TRBV27
J gene: TRBJ2-1
D gene: NA
CDR3 DNA: TGTGCCAGCAGTTTAGCTCAGGGCTATTACAATGAGCAGTTCTTC
CDR3 protein: CASSLAQGYYNEQFF

clone size: NA
V gene: TRBV28
J gene: TRBJ2-7
D gene: TRBD1
CDR3 DNA: TGTGCCAGCAGGAAACAGGACAGGGGCCAAGAGTACTTC
CDR3 protein: CASRKQDRGQEYF

clone size: NA
V gene: TRBV27
J gene: TRBJ1-4
D gene: NA
CDR3 DNA: TGTGCCAGCAGTCCCGCAGGGGCAACTAATGAAAAACTGTTTTTT
CDR3 protein: CASSPAGATNEKLFF

clone size: NA
V gene: TRBV12-3/TRBV12-4
J gene: TRBJ2-1
D gene: NA
CDR3 DNA: TGTGCCAGCAGTTGGGGGAACAAGCAGTTCTTC
CDR3 protein: CASSWGNKQFF

clone size: NA
V gene: TRBV4-1
J gene: TRBJ2-4
D gene: NA
CDR3 DNA: TGCGCCAGCAGCCAAGATTGGGGTCGGGGGACCAAAAACATTCAGTACTTC
CDR3 protein: CASSQDWGRGTKNIQYF

clone size: few
V gene: TRBV28
J gene: TRBJ1-5
D gene: TRBD1
CDR3 DNA: TGTGCCAGCAGCCTCAGGGGGGTGCTGCAGCCCCAGCATTTT
CDR3 protein: CASSLRGVLQPQHF

clone size: NA
V gene: TRBV5-8
J gene: TRBJ2-3
D gene: NA
CDR3 DNA: TGTGCCAGCAGCCACGCGACCGTGGCAGAAGTCACAGATACGCAGTATTTT
CDR3 protein: CASSHATVAEVTDTQYF

clone size: few
V gene: TRBV6-6
J gene: TRBJ2-5
D gene: NA
CDR3 DNA: TGTGCCAGCAGCCCCCACTCCCAAGAGACCCAGTACTTC
CDR3 protein: CASSPHSQETQYF

clone size: NA
V gene: TRBV19
J gene: TRBJ1-1
D gene: NA
CDR3 DNA: TGTGCCAGTAGCCTCCTTCCAGGAAACACTGAAGCTTTCTTT
CDR3 protein: CASSLLPGNTEAFF

clone size: NA
V gene: TRBV11-2
J gene: TRBJ2-3
D gene: NA
CDR3 DNA: TGTGCCAGCAATTATGCCACAGATACGCAGTATTTT
CDR3 protein: CASNYATDTQYF

clone size: many
V gene: TRBV27
J gene: TRBJ2-7
D gene: NA
CDR3 DNA: TGTGCCAGCAGGAAATCCCGGGACGGTTCCTACGAGCAGTACTTC
CDR3 protein: CASRKSRDGSYEQYF

clone size: NA
V gene: TRBV29-1
J gene: TRBJ2-7
D gene: NA
CDR3 DNA: TGCAGCGTTGGGGTGCAGGGGACGGGCGAGCAGTACTTC
CDR3 protein: CSVGVQGTGEQYF

clone size: NA
V gene: TRBV28
J gene: TRBJ1-4
D gene: NA
CDR3 DNA: TGTGCCAGCAGTTCTCTGGGGTTTAATGAAAAACTGTTTTTT
CDR3 protein: CASSSLGFNEKLFF

clone size: NA
V gene: TRBV4-2
J gene: TRBJ1-1
D gene: TRBD1
CDR3 DNA: TGTGCCAGCAGCCCAAAGAGAGGACAGGCCGACGAAGCTTTCTTT
CDR3 protein: CASSPKRGQADEAFF

clone size: few
V gene: TRBV2
J gene: TRBJ1-5
D gene: NA
CDR3 DNA: TGTGCCAGCACTCCTACGGTGGTCAATCAGCCCCAGCATTTT
CDR3 protein: CASTPTVVNQPQHF

clone size: NA
V gene: TRBV15
J gene: TRBJ2-3
D gene: TRBD2
CDR3 DNA: TGTGCCACCAGAACTAGCGCGGATACGCATTATTTT
CDR3 protein: CATRTSADTHYF

clone size: NA
V gene: TRBV6-5
J gene: TRBJ2-7
D gene: TRBD1
CDR3 DNA: TGTGCCAGCAGTACGCCGGACAGGGGCTACGAGCAGTACTTC
CDR3 protein: CASSTPDRGYEQYF

clone size: NA
V gene: TRBV6-6
J gene: TRBJ2-3
D gene: TRBD1
CDR3 DNA: TGTGCCAGCAGTTACTCGGGACAGGGTGTCACAGATACGCAGTATTTT
CDR3 protein: CASSYSGQGVTDTQYF

clone size: few
V gene: TRBV28
J gene: TRBJ2-2
D gene: NA
CDR3 DNA: TGTGCCAGCAGTTTATGGATCGCCGGGGAGCTGTTTTTT
CDR3 protein: CASSLWIAGELFF

clone size: NA
V gene: TRBV7-8
J gene: TRBJ2-3
D gene: TRBD2
CDR3 DNA: TGTGCCAGCAGCTTATTGCCAGCGGGGGGGATAGATACGCAGTATTTT
CDR3 protein: CASSLLPAGGIDTQYF

clone size: NA
V gene: TRBV19
J gene: TRBJ2-7
D gene: NA
CDR3 DNA: TGTGCCAGTAGTATCTCTCAGATAACCTACGAGCAGTACTTC
CDR3 protein: CASSISQITYEQYF

clone size: NA
V gene: TRBV7-8
J gene: TRBJ2-2
D gene: NA
CDR3 DNA: TGTGCCAGCAGCTTAAAGGCGGTCGGTAGCGCACACACCGGGGAGCTGTTTTTT
CDR3 protein: CASSLKAVGSAHTGELFF

clone size: NA
V gene: TRBV30
J gene: TRBJ1-5
D gene: TRBD1
CDR3 DNA: TGTGCCTGGAGTGCGAGGACAGGAGTTAGCAATCAGCCCCAGCATTTT
CDR3 protein: CAWSARTGVSNQPQHF

clone size: NA
V gene: TRBV4-1
J gene: TRBJ1-2
D gene: TRBD1
CDR3 DNA: TGCGCCAGCAGCCAGCCGGGACAGGGGGCTTTCTATGGCTACACCTTC
CDR3 protein: CASSQPGQGAFYGYTF

clone size: NA
V gene: TRBV20-1
J gene: TRBJ2-4
D gene: NA
CDR3 DNA: TGCAGTGCTAGAGATAGTTTTTCCGGTCCCAAAAACATTCAGTACTTC
CDR3 protein: CSARDSFSGPKNIQYF

clone size: few
V gene: TRBV28
J gene: TRBJ1-6
D gene: TRBD1
CDR3 DNA: TGTGCCAGCAGTTTTCGCGGACAGGGGGAAAATTCACCCCTCCACTTT
CDR3 protein: CASSFRGQGENSPLHF

clone size: many
V gene: TRBV7-3
J gene: TRBJ2-3
D gene: NA
CDR3 DNA: TGTGCCAGCAGCCACGGGCGGGCTAGCACAGATACGCAGTATTTT
CDR3 protein: CASSHGRASTDTQYF

clone size: many
V gene: TRBV28
J gene: TRBJ1-5
D gene: TRBD1
CDR3 DNA: TGTGCCAGCAGATCCGGGACAGGGGCTCAGCCCCAGCATTTT
CDR3 protein: CASRSGTGAQPQHF

clone size: NA
V gene: TRBV6-4
J gene: TRBJ2-1
D gene: TRBD2
CDR3 DNA: TGTGCCAGCAGTGACGGGACTAGCGGCTATGAGCAGCTCTTC
CDR3 protein: CASSDGTSGYEQLF

clone size: NA
V gene: TRBV20-1
J gene: TRBJ2-7
D gene: NA
CDR3 DNA: TGCAGTGCTCCGGACATCTACGAGCAGTACTTC
CDR3 protein: CSAPDIYEQYF

clone size: NA
V gene: TRBV11-3
J gene: TRBJ2-1
D gene: NA
CDR3 DNA: TGTGCCAGCAGCAACGTGATACGGGGGAGGTACAATGAGCAGTTCTTC
CDR3 protein: CASSNVIRGRYNEQFF

clone size: NA
V gene: TRBV20-1
J gene: TRBJ1-6
D gene: NA
CDR3 DNA: TGCAGTGCTAGAGTGGCGGCGGACAGAAAAACACCCCTCCACTTT
CDR3 protein: CSARVAADRKTPLHF